These T cell receptor beta chains were read from a single sample in a study of T cells after yellow fever vaccination. A single record per CDR3 protein comes from TCRdb applying MiXCR to the 5' RACE reads. The table lists 620,000 or so distinct CDR3 sequences, 9% to 15% of them singletons. Sequencing used PBMCs, obtained on the day of the yellow fever booster vaccination. These receptors originate from a man aged 30 to 39 who received the YFV17D yellow fever vaccine. Each CDR3 is given with its conserved first and last residue. The order of the fields is CDR3 protein, CDR3 DNA, J gene, D gene, V gene, clone size, CDR3 length. D genes are given only for firm matches. Rows may omit the clone size; those that give it use once, few, many or a size class.

cdr3_aa: CSAGAGALNEQFF; cdr3_nt: TGCAGTGCTGGAGCGGGAGCGCTCAATGAGCAGTTCTTC; j_call: TRBJ2-1; d_call: TRBD2; v_call: TRBV20-1; clone_size: .; cdr3_length: 13
cdr3_aa: CSVQRETQYF; cdr3_nt: TGCAGCGTTCAGCGCGAGACCCAGTACTTC; j_call: TRBJ2-5; d_call: .; v_call: TRBV29-1; clone_size: few; cdr3_length: 10
cdr3_aa: CASSRMAEKLFF; cdr3_nt: TGTGCCAGCTCAAGGATGGCTGAAAAACTGTTTTTT; j_call: TRBJ1-4; d_call: .; v_call: TRBV18; clone_size: few; cdr3_length: 12
cdr3_aa: CAISAGASGANVLTF; cdr3_nt: TGTGCCATCAGCGCGGGGGCCTCTGGGGCCAACGTCCTGACTTTC; j_call: TRBJ2-6; d_call: .; v_call: TRBV10-3; clone_size: few; cdr3_length: 15
cdr3_aa: CASSSTSADTQYF; cdr3_nt: TGTGCCAGCAGCTCCACTAGCGCAGATACGCAGTATTTT; j_call: TRBJ2-3; d_call: TRBD2; v_call: TRBV7-3; clone_size: .; cdr3_length: 13
cdr3_aa: CASSQESDYYEQYF; cdr3_nt: TGCGCCAGCAGCCAAGAGAGTGATTACTACGAGCAGTACTTC; j_call: TRBJ2-7; d_call: .; v_call: TRBV4-1; clone_size: few; cdr3_length: 14
cdr3_aa: CAWTPGQANQPQHF; cdr3_nt: TGTGCCTGGACCCCGGGACAGGCGAATCAGCCCCAGCATTTT; j_call: TRBJ1-5; d_call: TRBD1; v_call: TRBV30; clone_size: .; cdr3_length: 14
cdr3_aa: CAIRDREGEQYF; cdr3_nt: TGTGCCATCAGGGACAGGGAGGGCGAGCAGTACTTC; j_call: TRBJ2-7; d_call: .; v_call: TRBV10-3; clone_size: few; cdr3_length: 12
cdr3_aa: CASSQEGVSEEYEQYF; cdr3_nt: TGTGCCAGCAGCCAAGAAGGTGTCAGCGAAGAGTACGAGCAGTACTTC; j_call: TRBJ2-7; d_call: .; v_call: TRBV3-1; clone_size: few; cdr3_length: 16
cdr3_aa: CASSSGTAGDYGYTF; cdr3_nt: TGTGCCAGCAGCAGCGGGACCGCCGGGGACTATGGCTACACCTTC; j_call: TRBJ1-2; d_call: .; v_call: TRBV12-3/TRBV12-4; clone_size: .; cdr3_length: 15
cdr3_aa: CASSQDLGYEQYF; cdr3_nt: TGTGCCAGCAGCCAAGATTTGGGTTACGAGCAGTACTTC; j_call: TRBJ2-7; d_call: .; v_call: TRBV14; clone_size: many; cdr3_length: 13
cdr3_aa: CASRQSASGSGGDTQYF; cdr3_nt: TGTGCCAGCAGGCAAAGCGCTAGCGGGAGTGGAGGGGATACGCAGTATTTT; j_call: TRBJ2-3; d_call: TRBD2; v_call: TRBV7-2; clone_size: .; cdr3_length: 17
cdr3_aa: CASSLYKDYEQYF; cdr3_nt: TGTGCCAGCAGTTTATACAAAGACTACGAGCAGTACTTC; j_call: TRBJ2-7; d_call: .; v_call: TRBV27; clone_size: .; cdr3_length: 13
cdr3_aa: CASSLAPSGVTYNEQFF; cdr3_nt: TGTGCCAGCAGCTTAGCGCCTAGCGGGGTGACCTACAATGAGCAGTTCTTC; j_call: TRBJ2-1; d_call: TRBD2; v_call: TRBV7-2; clone_size: .; cdr3_length: 17
cdr3_aa: CASSLAGGPTGELFF; cdr3_nt: TGTGCCAGCAGTTTAGCGGGAGGCCCCACCGGGGAGCTGTTTTTT; j_call: TRBJ2-2; d_call: TRBD2; v_call: TRBV11-2; clone_size: many; cdr3_length: 15
cdr3_aa: CASTGTGSYEQYF; cdr3_nt: TGTGCCAGCACGGGGACTGGTTCCTACGAGCAGTACTTC; j_call: TRBJ2-7; d_call: .; v_call: TRBV7-9; clone_size: few; cdr3_length: 13
cdr3_aa: CASSHGEVTGELFF; cdr3_nt: TGCGCCAGCAGCCATGGTGAAGTCACCGGGGAGCTGTTTTTT; j_call: TRBJ2-2; d_call: .; v_call: TRBV4-3; clone_size: few; cdr3_length: 14
cdr3_aa: CAISSDSGRWYNEQFF; cdr3_nt: TGTGCCATCAGTTCAGATAGCGGGAGGTGGTACAATGAGCAGTTCTTC; j_call: TRBJ2-1; d_call: TRBD2; v_call: TRBV10-3; clone_size: few; cdr3_length: 16
cdr3_aa: CASSLTGAAYNEQFF; cdr3_nt: TGTGCCAGCAGTTTGACAGGGGCTGCCTACAATGAGCAGTTCTTC; j_call: TRBJ2-1; d_call: TRBD1; v_call: TRBV6-5; clone_size: .; cdr3_length: 15
cdr3_aa: CASSPGTSGIEEQYF; cdr3_nt: TGCGCCAGCAGCCCTGGGACTAGCGGAATAGAGGAGCAGTACTTC; j_call: TRBJ2-7; d_call: TRBD2; v_call: TRBV5-1; clone_size: few; cdr3_length: 15
cdr3_aa: CASSQGGGVVGPEAFF; cdr3_nt: TGTGCCAGCAGCCAAGGAGGGGGAGTCGTAGGGCCTGAAGCTTTCTTT; j_call: TRBJ1-1; d_call: .; v_call: TRBV4-2; clone_size: .; cdr3_length: 16
cdr3_aa: CASSYRTGSGYDTQYF; cdr3_nt: TGTGCCAGCAGTTATCGAACAGGGTCAGGATACGATACGCAGTATTTT; j_call: TRBJ2-3; d_call: .; v_call: TRBV6-2/TRBV6-3; clone_size: few; cdr3_length: 16
cdr3_aa: CASSGGTSGENEQFF; cdr3_nt: TGTGCCAGCAGTGGAGGGACTAGCGGAGAGAATGAGCAGTTCTTC; j_call: TRBJ2-1; d_call: TRBD2; v_call: TRBV6-7; clone_size: few; cdr3_length: 15